One and the same sample provided the 31 T cell receptor beta chains below, sequenced in a study of monozygotic twins with inflammatory bowel disease (dated by TCRdb to between 2018 and 2021). To prepare the library, 5' RACE was applied. The sample was run on an Illumina HiSeq 2500. TCRdb reprocessed the reads and lists each CDR3 protein sequence as a single entry, with no DNA. The sample's own table lists around 370,000 distinct CDR3 sequences. Just over 2.5% of the sample is in the top ten clones. The sample comprised blood. These receptors all stem from a human donor with ulcerative colitis or Crohn's disease, or a healthy co-twin of an affected twin (not recorded which).

The rearrangement links TRBV12-3 or TRBV12-4 to TRBJ2-3; the TCRdb D gene call, TRBD2, has no DNA to confirm it. This CDR3 contains 15 residues. The CDR3 sequence: CASSFPSGGTDTQYF.

This chain links TRBV7-2 with TRBJ2-3. The CDR3 sequence is 15 residues long. Germline CDR1 SGHTA, CDR2 FQGNSA. The CDR3 protein is CASSPGITSTDTQYF.

The CDR3 loop reads CSAQPGRDNTEAFF. The chain links TRBV20-1 to TRBJ1-1; as DNA is missing, the TRBD1 call by TCRdb cannot be tested. The V gene's germline CDR1 is DFQATT and CDR2 SNEGSKA (reference sequence). CDR3 length equals 14 residues.

V gene TRBV5-1 combines with J gene TRBJ2-5; TCRdb proposes TRBD2, but this gene call is untestable without DNA. The CDR3 is 17 amino acids. Germline V CDR1 and CDR2: SGHRS, YFSETQ. This chain's CDR3 is CASSAGLAGGPQETQYF.

V and J are TRBV4-1 and TRBJ2-7. CDR1 and CDR2 (germline): MGHRA, YSYEKL. The CDR3 is made up of 13 amino acids. CDR3: CASSPTKTYEQYF.

This chain links TRBV5-1 with TRBJ2-7; no DNA is available, so the TRBD2 call from TCRdb remains unchecked. The CDR3 is 15 residues long. Germline-derived CDR1 and CDR2 are SGHRS and YFSETQ. The CDR3 spells CASSLMPGLIYEQYF.

CDR3 region: CASSVTRGAYNEQFF. The J gene is TRBJ2-1, the V gene TRBV12-3 or TRBV12-4; the TRBD2 assignment by TCRdb is unverifiable without DNA. This CDR3 comprises 15 residues.

This chain uses TRBV19 with TRBJ2-7; TCRdb's D call, TRBD1, is unchecked because there is no DNA. The CDR3 runs 17 residues. Per germline, CDR1 LNHDA and CDR2 SQIVND (reference sequence). CDR3 sequence reads: CASSLGTGGPISYEQYF.

The V call is TRBV11-2, the J call TRBJ1-6; TCRdb outputs TRBD1, but without DNA this stays unchecked. CDR1 and CDR2 (germline): SGHAT, FQNNGV. The CDR3 totals 16 residues. CDR3 in amino acids: CASSLDTGALSSPLHF.

The CDR3 reads CASSPGGSQTQYF. The genes are TRBV7-2 and TRBJ2-5; TCRdb selects TRBD1, and the lack of DNA leaves this call unchecked. Germline CDR1 SGHTA, CDR2 FQGNSA. This CDR3 contains 13 residues.

The chain couples TRBV5-1 to TRBJ2-1. Germline V CDR1 and CDR2: SGHRS, YFSETQ. CDR3 size: 14 residues. The CDR3 here is CASSQSIQGYEQFF.

The chain joins TRBV2 to TRBJ2-1; TCRdb's D gene call, TRBD1, goes unchecked for lack of DNA. Germline-derived CDR1 and CDR2 are SNHLY and FYNNEI. CDR3 length: 14 amino acids. CDR3 sequence: CASSTGQVVNEQFF.

The gene calls are TRBV14 and TRBJ2-1; the D gene TCRdb calls, TRBD2, cannot be checked with no DNA. CDR3 size: 18 residues. The germline CDR1 and CDR2 sequences are SGHDN and FVKESK. The CDR3 reads CASSPGLAGGFLYNEQFF.

The V gene is TRBV7-2, the J gene TRBJ2-2; there is no DNA to check the TCRdb D call of TRBD1. CDR1 and CDR2 (germline): SGHTA, FQGNSA. The CDR3 contains 13 residues. The CDR3 reads CASSFVTGRELFF.

This chain connects TRBV4-2 to TRBJ1-5. Germline V gene sequence: CDR1 LGHNA, CDR2 YNFKEQ. This CDR3 has 13 amino acids. The CDR3 loop reads CASSQEGSQPQHF.

The chain employs TRBV12-3 or TRBV12-4 and TRBJ2-5; the D gene TCRdb calls, TRBD1, cannot be checked with no DNA. The CDR3 has 14 amino acids. CDR3 amino acids: CASRQDRGRETQYF.

The V and J genes are TRBV20-1 and TRBJ2-1; TCRdb indicates TRBD2, and absent DNA this call remains unverified. This CDR3 spans 16 amino acids. The V gene's germline CDR1 is DFQATT and CDR2 SNEGSKA (reference sequence). Here the CDR3 reads CSAPGLRVRSYNEQFF.

The chain uses TRBV27 and TRBJ2-7; without DNA, the TCRdb call of TRBD1 cannot be checked. The germline gives CDR1 MNHEY, CDR2 SMNVEV (reference sequence). The CDR3 has 15 amino acids. CDR3 in amino acids: CASSSLQGVSYEQYF.

The chain couples TRBV4-3 to TRBJ2-7; TCRdb outputs TRBD2, but without DNA this stays unchecked. The germline V gene encodes CDR1 LGHNA and CDR2 YSLEER. CDR3 length: 16 residues. The CDR3 is CASSQVRSSYSYEQYF.

V is TRBV12-3 or TRBV12-4 and J is TRBJ2-3; the TRBD2 assignment by TCRdb is unverifiable without DNA. This CDR3 region has 15 residues. The CDR3 sequence: CASSFVTSSFDTQYF.

The chain is built from TRBV5-5 and TRBJ2-1; as DNA is missing, the TRBD1 call by TCRdb cannot be tested. Germline V gives CDR1 SGHKS, CDR2 YYEKEE (reference sequence). CDR3 size: 15 residues. This CDR3 reads CASSFLDGGYNEQFF.

This chain joins TRBV18 and TRBJ2-7. Per the germline V gene, CDR1 is KGHSH and CDR2 is LQKENI. This CDR3 has 12 amino acids. CDR3 in amino acids: CASSPQGSEQYF.

V and J are TRBV11-2 and TRBJ2-2; checking the TCRdb D call of TRBD2 is not possible without DNA. This CDR3 is built from 16 residues. Per the germline V gene, CDR1 is SGHAT and CDR2 is FQNNGV. CDR3: CASSPSPDTLERELFF.

This sequence joins TRBV3-1 and TRBJ2-1; the TRBD1 assignment by TCRdb is unverifiable without DNA. CDR3 length: 15 amino acids. Germline assignment: CDR1 LGHDT and CDR2 YNNKEL (reference sequence). The CDR3 region is CASSQAGETYNEQFF.

The chain uses TRBV18 and TRBJ2-7; there is no DNA to check the TCRdb D call of TRBD2. Germline V gives CDR1 KGHSH, CDR2 LQKENI. The CDR3 covers 15 residues. This CDR3 reads CASSRDTGTSYEQYF.

The chain is built from TRBV27 and TRBJ2-1; TCRdb designates TRBD1, a call that cannot be tested without DNA. Germline assignment: CDR1 MNHEY and CDR2 SMNVEV (reference sequence). The CDR3 is 14 residues long. The CDR3 sequence: CASRLTGGSHEQFF.

The CDR3 region is CSARERTSGGAYEQYF. The genes are TRBV20-1 and TRBJ2-7; TCRdb reports TRBD2, a call that lacks DNA to check it against. Germline V gene sequence: CDR1 DFQATT, CDR2 SNEGSKA (reference sequence). The CDR3 runs to 16 residues.

The chain recombines TRBV5-5 with TRBJ2-7; the D call of TRBD1 rests on TCRdb alone, since no DNA is present to check it. Germline CDR1 is SGHKS and CDR2 is YYEKEE (reference sequence). The CDR3 is made up of 12 amino acids. The chain's CDR3 is CASSFTGDEQYF.

The rearrangement links TRBV7-2 to TRBJ2-7; absent DNA, TCRdb's TRBD2 call cannot be checked. Germline V gives CDR1 SGHTA, CDR2 FQGNSA. CDR3 length: 16 residues. The CDR3 here is CASSQGLAGFSYEQYF.

The chain recombines TRBV11-2 with TRBJ2-3; the TRBD1 assignment by TCRdb is unverifiable without DNA. This CDR3 has 16 amino acids. Germline V gene sequence: CDR1 SGHAT, CDR2 FQNNGV. CDR3 loop: CASSLNTGSSTDTQYF.

The chain recombines TRBV5-4 with TRBJ1-1. The CDR3 consists of 13 residues. Germline values: CDR1 SGHNT, CDR2 YYREEE (reference sequence). The chain's CDR3 is CASTQEGYTEAFF.